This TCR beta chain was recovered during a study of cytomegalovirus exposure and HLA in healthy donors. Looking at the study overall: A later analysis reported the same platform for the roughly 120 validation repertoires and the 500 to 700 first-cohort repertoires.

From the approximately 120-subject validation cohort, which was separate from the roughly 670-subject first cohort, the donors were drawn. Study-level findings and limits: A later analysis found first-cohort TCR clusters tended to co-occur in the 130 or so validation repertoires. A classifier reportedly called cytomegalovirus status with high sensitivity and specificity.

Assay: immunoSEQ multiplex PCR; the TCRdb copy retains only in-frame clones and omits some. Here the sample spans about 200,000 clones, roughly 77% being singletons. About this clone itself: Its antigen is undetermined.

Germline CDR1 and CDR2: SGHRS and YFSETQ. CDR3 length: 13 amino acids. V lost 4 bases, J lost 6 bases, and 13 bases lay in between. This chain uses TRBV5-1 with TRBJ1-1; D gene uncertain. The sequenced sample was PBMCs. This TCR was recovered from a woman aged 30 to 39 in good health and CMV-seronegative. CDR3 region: CASSATPPPEAFF. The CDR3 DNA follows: TGCGCCAGCAGCGCCACACCTCCGCCTGAAGCTTTCTTT.